These 24 T cell receptor beta chains share one sample of origin, sequenced in a study of T cells in Graves' hyperthyroidism and ophthalmopathy. Template material for amplifying TCR beta CDR3 regions consisted of RNA transcripts. Initially, a first-round RT-PCR of the TCR CDR3 employed the HTBI primer set. One entry per CDR3 protein, called by TCRdb with MiXCR from the multiplex PCR reads. The sample yields more than 500,000 distinct CDR3 sequences, about 45% seen once. Material for sequencing was peripheral blood or thyroid tissue (not recorded which). The origin of the receptors is an adult woman with Graves' disease, either hyperthyroidism or ophthalmopathy (not recorded which).

Many counts were recorded for this clonotype. This chain links TRBV7-9 with TRBJ1-2; no firm D call. From germline, CDR1 is SEHNR and CDR2 FQNEAQ (reference sequence). The CDR3 has 15 residues. Trimming left V 0 bases short and J 4 bases short, with 12 bases between. The CDR3 is CASSLAGVYGYGYTF. The CDR3 DNA is TGTGCCAGCAGCTTAGCTGGGGTGTATGGCTATGGCTACACCTTC. Together with reference TRBV7-9 and TRBJ1-2, the CDR3 gives the full variable domain: DTGVSQNPRHKITKRGQNVTFRCDPISEHNRLYWYRQTLGQGPEFLTYFQNEAQLEKSRLLSDRFSAERPKGSFSTLEIQRTEQGDSAMYLCASSLAGVYGYGYTFGSGTRLTVV.

This clonotype came up many times. This chain uses TRBV7-2 with TRBJ2-2, with a weak D call TRBD2 (7 bases). Germline V gene sequence: CDR1 SGHTA, CDR2 FQGNSA. V shed 5 bases and J shed 5 bases, with 15 bases lying between them. The CDR3 consists of 15 residues. CDR3 loop: CASSNYRGATGELFF. CDR3 DNA sequence: TGTGCCAGCAGCAACTACCGGGGGGCGACCGGGGAGCTGTTTTTT.

The table lists this clonotype with many counts. The chain couples TRBV2 to TRBJ1-5; possibly TRBD1 for D (5 bases). V lost 7 bases and J 0 bases, leaving 10 bases between the germline ends. The CDR3 extends over 14 amino acids. Germline assignment: CDR1 SNHLY and CDR2 FYNNEI. CDR3 nucleotides: TGTGCCAGCAAGGACATCTATAGCAATCAGCCCCAGCATTTT. Its translation is CASKDIYSNQPQHF.

This rearrangement joins TRBV7-9 to TRBJ2-7, with D tentatively TRBD2 (7 bases). V shed 8 bases and J shed 1 base, with 15 bases lying between them. The CDR3 is made up of 14 amino acids. Germline CDR1 and CDR2: SEHNR and FQNEAQ (reference sequence). CDR3 nucleotide sequence: TGTGCCAGCCAGTCAGAGGGGGGGTCCTACGAGCAGTACTTC. It translates to CASQSEGGSYEQYF.

This clonotype was detected many times. V is TRBV9 and J is TRBJ1-6, with 8 bases that match TRBD1. The CDR3 loop spans 16 amino acids. V lost 0 bases and J lost 7; bases outside the gene matches: 6. CDR1 SGDLS and CDR2 YYNGEE come from the germline V gene. For the CDR3, the DNA is TGTGCCAGCAGCGTAGCAGGGGGCAATAGGAATTCACCCCTCCACTTT. Protein sequence: CASSVAGGNRNSPLHF.

This clonotype has ten or more counts. The J gene is TRBJ1-5, the V gene TRBV5-8; D is unresolved. V lost 2 bases to trimming and J lost 3 bases, with 12 bases between them. The CDR3 has 15 amino acids. CDR1 SGHTS and CDR2 YDEGEE come from the germline V gene. CDR3 amino acids: CASSFLVQYNQPQHF. DNA for the CDR3: TGTGCCAGCAGCTTCCTGGTCCAGTACAATCAGCCCCAGCATTTT.

There are many counts of this clonotype. The V call is TRBV4-3, the J call TRBJ1-1; no definite D call. The CDR3 covers 14 residues. With 4 bases removed from V and 3 bases from J, the gap between germline ends came to 12 bases. Germline lookup yields CDR1 LGHNA and CDR2 YSLEER. This CDR3 reads CASSRLTVDTEAFF. The CDR3 region has the DNA TGCGCCAGCAGCCGCTTAACAGTCGACACTGAAGCTTTCTTT.

The rearrangement uses TRBV11-1 and TRBJ1-6; 7 nucleotides agree with TRBD1. J was trimmed by 4 bases and V by 6 bases; bases with no gene match: 6. CDR1 and CDR2 from the germline V gene are SGHAT and FQDESV (reference sequence). The CDR3 consists of 15 residues. This chain's CDR3 is CASRSGQDYNSPLHF. For the CDR3, the DNA is TGTGCCAGCAGGTCTGGACAGGATTATAATTCACCCCTCCACTTT.

About this clonotype: Relative to the germline gene, one junction end is altered; a read error may explain this. The V call is TRBV7-8, the J call TRBJ2-2; 8 nucleotides align to TRBD2. From germline, CDR1 is SGHVS and CDR2 FQNEAQ. The CDR3 is 16 residues long. CDR3 DNA: TGTGCCAGCAGCGCCCCTAGCGGGTCGAACACCGGGGAGCTGTTCTTT. Amino acid sequence: CASSAPSGSNTGELFF.

This clonotype has ten or more counts. This chain uses TRBV12-3 or TRBV12-4 with TRBJ1-1, with D tentatively TRBD1 (6 bases). V shed 5 bases and J shed 8 bases, with 18 bases lying between them. This CDR3 contains 14 residues. DNA of the CDR3: TGTGCCAGCAGTCGAAGAGGACACAGGGAGGAAGCTTTCTTT. Amino acid sequence: CASSRRGHREEAFF.

This clonotype was recorded at least ten times. The chain is built from TRBV7-9 and TRBJ1-1; D call uncertain. This CDR3 contains 15 residues. V lost 2 bases, J lost 1 base, and 11 bases lay in between. The germline V gene has CDR1 SEHNR and CDR2 FQNEAQ (reference sequence). The CDR3 nucleotides are TGTGCCAGCAGCTTATCTTCCTTTAGGAACACTGAAGCTTTCTTT. Protein sequence: CASSLSSFRNTEAFF.

The genes are TRBV29-1 and TRBJ1-1; tentative D call: TRBD1 (5 bases). V was clipped by 1 base and J by 4 bases, with 19 bases between them. The CDR3 runs to 16 residues. Germline V gene lookup returns CDR1 SQVTM and CDR2 ANQGSEA. CDR3 protein: CSVEGAYTGVATEAFF. The CDR3, as DNA: TGCAGCGTTGAAGGGGCCTACACAGGCGTCGCCACTGAAGCTTTCTTT.

This chain links TRBV10-3 with TRBJ2-5; 8 bases are shared with TRBD1. Germline CDR1 ENHRY, CDR2 SYGVKD. The CDR3 is made up of 14 amino acids. The ends lost 6 bases at V and 5 bases at J; junction bases unmatched: 8. CDR3 in DNA: TGTGCCATCAGCCCCGGGACAGGTGGGGAGACCCAGTACTTC. Its translation is CAISPGTGGETQYF.

This clonotype appeared a few times. V and J are TRBV29-1 and TRBJ1-2; TRBD1 is a possible D gene (6 bases). The CDR3 runs 15 residues. CDR1 and CDR2 from the germline V gene are SQVTM and ANQGSEA. V was pared by 1 base and J by 3 bases, with 15 bases between. The CDR3 region has the DNA TGCAGCGTTGAAGTCGTCCGGACAGACTACTATGGCTACACCTTC. Protein sequence: CSVEVVRTDYYGYTF.

The rearrangement uses TRBV6-2 or TRBV6-3 and TRBJ2-7; 8 nucleotides align to TRBD2. V was pared by 7 bases and J by 5 bases, with 10 bases of the junction left unmatched. CDR1 MNHEY and CDR2 SVGEGT come from the germline V gene. This CDR3 spans 14 amino acids. The chain's CDR3 is CASTLSGRVDEQYF. The DNA of the CDR3 is TGTGCCAGCACTTTGAGCGGGAGAGTCGACGAGCAGTACTTC.

The count of this clonotype is one. Relative to the germline gene, one junction end is altered; a read error may explain this. The chain joins TRBV7-9 to TRBJ1-2; weak D call: TRBD1 (6 bases). The length of the CDR3 is 14 residues. Per germline, CDR1 SEHNR and CDR2 FQNEAQ (reference sequence). This CDR3 reads CASSPPGQFYGYTF. The CDR3 bases are TGCGCCAGCAGCCCCCCGGGACAATTCTATGGCTACACCTTC.

This chain links TRBV2 with TRBJ2-2; either TRBD1 or TRBD2 may fit D (7 bases each). This CDR3 comprises 14 residues. Germline assignment: CDR1 SNHLY and CDR2 FYNNEI. V lost 8 bases and J 2 bases, leaving 12 bases between the germline ends. For the CDR3, the DNA is TGTGCCAGCCAGGGGGGGAGCAACACCGGGGAGCTGTTTTTT. It translates to CASQGGSNTGELFF.

As regards this clonotype: A read error may produce the germline difference seen at one junction end. The chain is built from TRBV7-9 and TRBJ1-1, with D possibly matching TRBD1 (6 bases). There are 13 residues in the CDR3. The germline gives CDR1 SEHNR, CDR2 FQNEAQ (reference sequence). This CDR3 is CASSTAGDTEAFF. The CDR3, as DNA: TGCGCCAGCAGCACAGCAGGGGACACTGAAGCTTTCTTT.

The table lists this clonotype with many counts. The chain carries TRBV12-3 or TRBV12-4 and TRBJ1-4; 7 positions match TRBD1. This CDR3 spans 14 amino acids. V was pared by 6 bases and J by 8 bases, with 9 bases of the junction left unmatched. In DNA form, the CDR3 reads TGTGCCAGCAGCTATACAGGGGTACAGGAAAAACTGTTTTTT. This sequence encodes CASSYTGVQEKLFF.

J is TRBJ1-1 and V is TRBV28; D is unclear. V lost 7 bases and J lost 0, with 15 bases in between. Germline assignment: CDR1 MDHEN and CDR2 SYDVKM. The CDR3 consists of 15 residues. CDR3 bases: TGTGCCAGCAAACATCTTTCTCACTTGAACACTGAAGCTTTCTTT. Amino acid sequence: CASKHLSHLNTEAFF. The variable domain in full, completed from reference TRBV28 and TRBJ1-1, reads DVKVTQSSRYLVKRTGEKVFLECVQDMDHENMFWYRQDPGLGLRLIYFSYDVKMKEKGDIPEGYSVSREKKERFSLILESASTNQTSMYLCASKHLSHLNTEAFFGQGTRLTVV.

This clonotype was detected many times. The chain has TRBV5-8 and TRBJ2-7; the match to TRBD1 covers 7 bases. The trim removed 4 bases at V and 2 bases at J, leaving 9 bases unmatched. Germline loops: CDR1 SGHTS, CDR2 YDEGEE. The CDR3 runs 15 residues. Here the CDR3 DNA reads TGTGCCAGCAGCCCCGGACAGGCTATCACCTACGAGCAGTACTTC. Protein: CASSPGQAITYEQYF.

In DNA, the CDR3 is TGCGCCAGCTGGGGAGTGGAGGACTACGAGCAGTACTTC. Protein: CASWGVEDYEQYF. V is TRBV5-1 and J is TRBJ2-7, with a possible D match to TRBD2 (5 bases). Germline V gene sequence: CDR1 SGHRS, CDR2 YFSETQ. The CDR3 is 13 residues long. V was clipped by 7 bases and J by 3 bases, with 14 bases between them. The full variable domain, completed using reference TRBV5-1 and TRBJ2-7, is KAGVTQTPRYLIKTRGQQVTLSCSPISGHRSVSWYQQTPGQGLQFLFEYFSETQRNKGNFPGRFSGRQFSNSRSEMNVSTLELGDSALYLCASWGVEDYEQYFGPGTRLTVT.

This clonotype was observed at least ten times. The genes are TRBV7-3 and TRBJ2-6; 7 bases are shared with TRBD2. This CDR3 has 18 amino acids. V dropped 5 bases and J dropped 3; count of bases not matched to a gene: 13. Germline V gives CDR1 SGHTA, CDR2 FQGTGA. The CDR3 sequence is CASSHRGRELSGANVLTF. CDR3 nucleotides: TGTGCCAGCAGCCACCGTGGGCGGGAGTTGAGTGGGGCCAACGTCCTGACTTTC. Supplemented by reference TRBV7-3 and TRBJ2-6, the full variable domain reads GAGVSQTPSNKVTEKGKYVELRCDPISGHTALYWYRQSLGQGPEFLIYFQGTGAADDSGLPNDRFFAVRPEGSVSTLKIQRTERGDSAVYLCASSHRGRELSGANVLTFGAGSRLTVL.

This chain joins TRBV6-1 and TRBJ1-2; D is uncertain. V was pared by 5 bases and J by 5 bases, with 12 bases between. This CDR3 is 13 amino acids long. The germline CDR1 and CDR2 sequences are MNHNS and SASEGT. CDR3 coding DNA: TGTGCCAGCAGTTACGAGGGATTGTATGGCTACACCTTC. Translating it yields CASSYEGLYGYTF.